The 32 T cell receptor beta chains listed next were all sequenced from one sample in a study of sequential checkpoint blockade in melanoma (dated 2019 in TCRdb). What the treatment or condition label conveys for this sample: randomized to nivolumab then ipilimumab (arm A) or the reverse (arm B). The method was the immunoSEQ multiplex PCR assay. TCRdb obtained this table from immuneACCESS and retained in-frame rearrangements with V and J assigned. These tables miss some clones; where compared with another copy, unresolved V genes account for less than half of the shortfall, and the remainder is unexplained. Recorded for this sample are 10,000 or so clones; about 86% of them occurred a single time. The ten most abundant clones make up roughly half of the sample. The starting material was CD8+ T cells sorted from blood (inferred from file names), obtained from a patient given nivolumab and ipilimumab in sequence. Receptors originate from a human donor with melanoma.

The chain has TRBV7-9 and TRBJ1-1; 8 bases agree with TRBD1. V dropped 5 bases and J dropped 14; count of bases not matched to a gene: 7. Germline-derived CDR1 and CDR2 are SEHNR and FQNEAQ (reference sequence). The CDR3 spans 11 residues. CDR3 residues: CASSLGQGAFF. The DNA for the CDR3 is TGTGCCAGCAGCCTCGGACAGGGCGCATTCTTT.

The V call is TRBV7-2, the J call TRBJ2-7, with D maybe TRBD1 (7 bases). The CDR3 runs to 18 residues. Deletions cut 1 base from V and 4 bases from J, with 23 bases between. Looked up from germline, CDR1 is SGHTA and CDR2 is FQGNSA. The DNA for the CDR3 is TGTGCCAGCAGCTTAGAATCGGCGGCAGGGGGGCGGATATACGAGCAGTACTTC. This gives the protein CASSLESAAGGRIYEQYF.

The CDR3 bases are TGTGCCAGCAGCCCGGGGACAGCCAGCTCCTACGAGCAGTACTTC. It codes for CASSPGTASSYEQYF. The chain carries TRBV7-6 and TRBJ2-7; 7 bases are a match to TRBD1. The CDR3 totals 15 residues. CDR1 is SGHVS and CDR2 is FNYEAQ in the germline V gene. Trimming removed 5 bases from V and 0 bases from J; junction bases left unmatched: 7.

The V and J genes are TRBV7-2 and TRBJ2-1; possible D gene TRBD1, 6 bases. The V end was cut by 1 base, the J end by 3 bases, with 19 bases between. This CDR3 spans 18 amino acids. Germline CDR1 reads SGHTA; CDR2 reads FQGNSA. The CDR3 region has the DNA TGTGCCAGCAGCTTAGAATATGTGGGGGCGATTTTCTACAATGAGCAGTTCTTC. Encoded protein: CASSLEYVGAIFYNEQFF.

This chain links TRBV6-6 with TRBJ2-3; 11 bases fit TRBD1. V dropped 6 bases and J dropped 2; count of bases not matched to a gene: 7. This CDR3 has 16 amino acids. Germline assignment: CDR1 MNHNY and CDR2 SVGAGI (reference sequence). CDR3: CASRGRDRGYTDTQYF. The CDR3 nucleotides are TGTGCCAGCAGGGGAAGGGACAGGGGGTACACAGATACGCAGTATTTT.

The chain couples TRBV5-8 to TRBJ2-1, with TRBD2 matching 9 bases. The CDR3 is made up of 15 amino acids. The V gene end was trimmed by 5 bases and the J gene end by 6 bases; junction bases not matched to a gene: 9. Germline loops: CDR1 SGHTS, CDR2 YDEGEE. CDR3 residues: CASSLRGGGVNEQFF. The CDR3 region has the DNA TGTGCCAGCAGTCTGCGGGGGGGCGGGGTCAATGAGCAGTTCTTC.

J is TRBJ2-3 and V is TRBV10-3; 13 nucleotides agree with TRBD2. The CDR3 runs 18 residues. CDR1 is ENHRY, CDR2 SYGVKD, per germline. Trimming at V came to 0 bases and at J to 3 bases, leaving 6 bases not matched to a gene. The CDR3 DNA sequence: TGTGCCATCAGTGAGTCGATAGGACTAGCGGGGGCAACAGATACGCAGTATTTT. It is translated as CAISESIGLAGATDTQYF.

The V gene is TRBV27, the J gene TRBJ2-7; no reliable D call. V was clipped by 0 bases and J by 0 bases, with 6 bases between them. Per germline, CDR1 MNHEY and CDR2 SMNVEV (reference sequence). The length of the CDR3 is 14 residues. CDR3 residues: CASSLSPGSYEQYF. CDR3 DNA sequence: TGTGCCAGCAGTTTATCGCCCGGCTCCTACGAGCAGTACTTC.

The chain uses TRBV4-3 and TRBJ1-6, with D perhaps matching TRBD1 (6 bases). Trimming left V 0 bases short and J 7 bases short, with 10 bases between. Germline V gene sequence: CDR1 LGHNA, CDR2 YSLEER. This CDR3 comprises 15 residues. CDR3: CASSQDTGRNSPLHF. CDR3 nucleotide sequence: TGCGCCAGCAGCCAAGATACAGGGCGGAATTCACCCCTCCACTTT.

V usage is TRBV5-5 and J usage is TRBJ1-5; 12 bases align to TRBD1. V shed 0 bases and J 0 bases; nucleotides not matched to a gene: 7. The length of the CDR3 is 19 residues. Germline V lookup: CDR1 SGHKS, CDR2 YYEKEE (reference sequence). The CDR3 DNA reads TGTGCCAGCAGCTTGGTGGGACAGGGGGCGAGAAATAGCAATCAGCCCCAGCATTTT. Translation gives CASSLVGQGARNSNQPQHF.

The CDR3 region is CASSFNSYNSPLHF. The CDR3 region has the DNA TGTGCCAGCAGTTTCAACAGCTATAATTCACCCCTCCACTTT. The gene calls are TRBV27 and TRBJ1-6; D not resolved. The length of the CDR3 is 14 residues. CDR1 is MNHEY, CDR2 SMNVEV, per germline (reference sequence). V was cut by 3 bases and J by 3 bases, with 6 bases left in between.

V usage is TRBV28 and J usage is TRBJ2-7, with a tentative D call TRBD1 (6 bases). V lost 5 bases and J lost 0, with 14 bases in between. CDR1 MDHEN and CDR2 SYDVKM come from the germline V gene. The CDR3 is made up of 15 amino acids. The CDR3 DNA is TGTGCCAGCAGTGGATCCGGGACATTCTCCTACGAGCAGTACTTC. Encoded protein: CASSGSGTFSYEQYF.

The V gene is TRBV4-3, the J gene TRBJ1-1; D not resolved. Germline CDR1 LGHNA, CDR2 YSLEER. The CDR3 consists of 15 residues. Trimming stripped 1 base from V and 6 bases from J, with 15 bases between. The CDR3 spells CASSQGSATRAEAFF. CDR3 in DNA: TGCGCCAGCAGCCAAGGAAGTGCCACGCGGGCTGAAGCTTTCTTT.

The rearrangement uses TRBV4-1 and TRBJ2-7; unclear D gene. Germline lookup yields CDR1 MGHRA and CDR2 YSYEKL. The CDR3 runs 13 residues. Trimming removed 5 bases at V and 0 bases at J, with 8 bases between. The CDR3: CASSVGSSYEQYF. The CDR3, as DNA: TGCGCCAGCAGCGTGGGCAGCTCCTACGAGCAGTACTTC.

The J gene is TRBJ2-4, the V gene TRBV10-2; a possible D gene is TRBD2 (5 bases). Germline loops: CDR1 WSHSY, CDR2 SAAADI. There are 15 residues in the CDR3. The V gene lost 6 bases and the J gene lost 0 bases, with 12 bases spanning the gap. The CDR3, as DNA: TGCGCCAGCAGCCCGGGGTTTATAGCCAAAAACATTCAGTACTTC. Residues: CASSPGFIAKNIQYF.

The chain has TRBV18 and TRBJ2-3; TRBD2 matches at 7 bases. Trimming cost V 6 bases and J 2 bases; bases outside gene matches: 17. The CDR3 sequence is 18 residues long. Per the germline V gene, CDR1 is KGHSH and CDR2 is LQKENI. Written as DNA, the CDR3 is TGTGCCAGCTCTCAAAACCTGGGAGGGGATTTAAACACAGATACGCAGTATTTT. The encoded protein is CASSQNLGGDLNTDTQYF.

The chain carries TRBV7-8 and TRBJ2-7, with D possibly matching TRBD2 (7 bases). The length of the CDR3 is 15 residues. From germline, CDR1 is SGHVS and CDR2 FQNEAQ. Trimming pared 2 bases from V and 7 bases from J, leaving 18 bases between. In DNA form, the CDR3 reads TGTGCCAGCAGCTTAAGGGGGGGCCCGGGGGGTGAGCAGTACTTC. As protein: CASSLRGGPGGEQYF. Full variable domain (missing parts from reference TRBV7-8 and TRBJ2-7): GAGVSQSPRYKVAKRGQDVALRCDPISGHVSLFWYQQALGQGPEFLTYFQNEAQLDKSGLPSDRFFAERPEGSVSTLKIQRTQQEDSAVYLCASSLRGGPGGEQYFGPGTRLTVT.

The CDR3 here is CASSLIAGGIGETQYF. CDR3 coding DNA: TGTGCCAGCAGTTTAATCGCGGGGGGGATTGGGGAGACCCAGTACTTC. This chain joins TRBV27 and TRBJ2-5; the match to TRBD2 covers 9 bases. From germline, CDR1 is MNHEY and CDR2 SMNVEV (reference sequence). V was pared by 2 bases and J by 5 bases, with 9 bases of the junction left unmatched. The CDR3 runs 16 residues.

The chain carries TRBV29-1 and TRBJ1-1; D gene unclear. Germline V CDR1 and CDR2: SQVTM, ANQGSEA. Trimming shortened V by 1 base and J by 0 bases, and 6 bases separated the two germline ends. The CDR3 is 13 residues long. CDR3 nucleotide sequence: TGCAGCGTTGAAGCCCCAGTGAACACTGAAGCTTTCTTT. Protein product: CSVEAPVNTEAFF. Variable domain in full (rest from reference TRBV29-1 and TRBJ1-1): SAVISQKPSRDICQRGTSLTIQCQVDSQVTMMFWYRQQPGQSLTLIATANQGSEATYESGFVIDKFPISRPNLTFSTLTVSNMSPEDSSIYLCSVEAPVNTEAFFGQGTRLTVV.

The genes are TRBV7-9 and TRBJ1-2; D ambiguous. The length of the CDR3 is 13 residues. V lost 5 bases and J lost 4, with 11 bases in between. Germline CDR1 is SEHNR and CDR2 is FQNEAQ (reference sequence). The CDR3 region has the DNA TGTGCCAGCAGCCCTCGCGAGGTCTATGGCTACACCTTC. Protein sequence: CASSPREVYGYTF.

The chain joins TRBV7-2 to TRBJ2-5, with TRBD2 matching over 7 bases. V gave up 1 base and J gave up 4 bases; unmatched junction bases: 6. Germline lookup yields CDR1 SGHTA and CDR2 FQGNSA. CDR3 length: 15 amino acids. The CDR3 DNA sequence: TGTGCCAGCAGCTTAGATGTCAGGGAGGGAGAGACCCAGTACTTC. The encoded protein is CASSLDVREGETQYF.

The chain recombines TRBV4-3 with TRBJ2-7; 7 bases agree with TRBD1. CDR1 is LGHNA, CDR2 YSLEER, per germline. Trimming cost V 0 bases and J 2 bases; bases outside gene matches: 4. There are 15 residues in the CDR3. The CDR3 here is CASSQDRQGPYEQYF. In DNA, the CDR3 is TGCGCCAGCAGCCAAGATCGACAGGGACCCTACGAGCAGTACTTC.

This clone has just one count. The chain joins TRBV6-1 to TRBJ2-3; 7 bases agree with TRBD2. CDR1 is MNHNS, CDR2 SASEGT, per germline. J lost 0 bases, V lost 10 bases, and 10 bases had no gene match. CDR3 length: 15 residues. CDR3 in DNA: TGTGCCACCTTCCGCGAGCGGGGCAGCACAGATACGCAGTATTTT. Translating gives CATFRERGSTDTQYF.

This clone was detected once. The chain combines TRBV19 with TRBJ2-3, with TRBD2 identical over 8 bases. After removal of 9 bases from V and 2 bases from J, the junction contained 10 bases not matched to a gene. Germline V gives CDR1 LNHDA, CDR2 SQIVND (reference sequence). This CDR3 is 15 amino acids long. The CDR3 nucleotides read TGTGCCAGGGTGGGACCGGGGGGGGACACAGATACGCAGTATTTT. Translating gives CARVGPGGDTDTQYF.

This clone showed up just a few times. The chain couples TRBV19 to TRBJ1-5; D is undetermined. The CDR3 is 12 amino acids. V gave up 5 bases and J gave up 9 bases, with 11 bases separating them. Germline CDR1 LNHDA, CDR2 SQIVND (reference sequence). CDR3 sequence: CASSPSPGPQHF. DNA for the CDR3: TGTGCCAGTAGTCCCAGCCCGGGGCCCCAGCATTTT.

This chain connects TRBV9 to TRBJ2-6; 7 bases are shared with TRBD1. CDR1 is SGDLS and CDR2 is YYNGEE in the germline V gene. V shed 0 bases and J 6 bases; nucleotides not matched to a gene: 18. This CDR3 region has 20 residues. The CDR3 spells CASSVGDRALRTLVANVLTF. The CDR3 DNA follows: TGTGCCAGCAGCGTAGGAGACAGGGCTTTACGAACTCTGGTGGCCAACGTCCTGACTTTC.

The table lists this clone with a few counts. The J gene is TRBJ1-1, the V gene TRBV28; TRBD1 might be the D (5 bases). V shed 6 bases and J shed 0 bases, with 8 bases lying between them. The CDR3 is made up of 13 amino acids. The germline V gene has CDR1 MDHEN and CDR2 SYDVKM. This CDR3 is CASSLTVNTEAFF. The CDR3 DNA is TGTGCCAGCAGCCTGACAGTGAACACTGAAGCTTTCTTT.

The table lists this clone with a count of one. The same CDR3 is also encoded by other DNA sequences in this sample. The rearrangement joins TRBV6-5 to TRBJ1-1; 9 bases line up with TRBD1. The CDR3 spans 15 residues. The germline gives CDR1 MNHEY, CDR2 SVGAGI. Unmatched junction bases numbered 12, after V lost 8 bases and J lost 5 bases. CDR3 amino acids: CASYRQWDRVTEAFF. The CDR3 bases are TGTGCCAGCTACCGTCAATGGGACAGGGTTACTGAAGCTTTCTTT.

Only one count was recorded for this clone. V is TRBV4-3 and J is TRBJ1-5; 7 nucleotides match TRBD1. Trimming took 3 bases from V and 7 from J; bases not matched to a gene: 9. This CDR3 has 15 amino acids. In germline, CDR1 is LGHNA, CDR2 YSLEER. The CDR3 DNA reads as TGCGCCAGCAGCCACAACAGGGGTTCTTGGCAGCCCCAGCATTTT. It is translated as CASSHNRGSWQPQHF.

The V gene is TRBV28, the J gene TRBJ2-7; 7 bases fit TRBD1. Germline values: CDR1 MDHEN, CDR2 SYDVKM. J was trimmed by 3 bases and V by 3 bases; bases with no gene match: 5. This CDR3 has 14 residues. DNA of the CDR3: TGTGCCAGCAGTTTCGACAGGGTTTACTACGAGCAGTACTTC. This gives the protein CASSFDRVYYEQYF.

V gene TRBV27 combines with J gene TRBJ2-6; D is unclear. The CDR3 consists of 15 residues. Germline assignment: CDR1 MNHEY and CDR2 SMNVEV (reference sequence). Trimming pared 4 bases from V and 1 base from J, leaving 8 bases between. CDR3 amino acids: CASSSPGSGANVLTF. The DNA for the CDR3 is TGTGCCAGCAGTTCACCAGGTTCTGGGGCCAACGTCCTGACTTTC.

The chain joins TRBV7-9 to TRBJ2-5; TRBD2 matches at 12 bases. V trimming: 5 bases; J trimming: 5 bases; junction bases outside the gene matches: 6. The germline V gene encodes CDR1 SEHNR and CDR2 FQNEAQ (reference sequence). The CDR3 totals 15 residues. CDR3 residues: CASSLLAGGDETQYF. The CDR3 bases are TGTGCCAGCAGCCTACTAGCGGGGGGCGATGAGACCCAGTACTTC.